These 31 T cell receptor beta chains were all obtained from the same sample, sequenced in a study of cytomegalovirus exposure and HLA in healthy donors. It was with 60 Vbeta and 13 Jbeta primers that the PCR ran. Some clones are missing from TCRdb's copy, which holds only in-frame ones; the method was immunoSEQ multiplex PCR. The repertoire holds 35,000 or so clones, with roughly 76% as singletons. The sample taken for sequencing was PBMCs. These receptors came from a woman aged 40 to 55 in good health and CMV-seronegative.

This clone was picked up one time. This rearrangement joins TRBV5-6 to TRBJ1-3; no clear D gene. Germline V gene sequence: CDR1 SGHDT, CDR2 YYEEEE. The CDR3 extends over 15 amino acids. Trimming took 0 bases from V and 0 from J, leaving 7 bases between them. The CDR3 here is CASSLATDSGNTIYF. For the CDR3, the DNA is TGTGCCAGCAGCTTGGCAACAGACTCTGGAAACACCATATATTTT.

This CDR3 is CASSIQGRTQYF. The CDR3 nucleotides are TGTGCCAGCAGCATACAGGGGAGGACCCAGTACTTC. The J gene is TRBJ2-5, the V gene TRBV5-6; 7 bases fit TRBD1. CDR1 SGHDT and CDR2 YYEEEE come from the germline V gene. The V and J ends lost 4 bases and 7 bases, in that order; junction bases with no gene match: 4. CDR3 size: 12 residues.

The rearrangement links TRBV4-3 to TRBJ1-2; no firm D call. The CDR3 covers 15 residues. Germline values: CDR1 LGHNA, CDR2 YSLEER. Trimming took 0 bases from V and 5 from J, leaving 13 bases between them. The CDR3 sequence is CASSQDTGALYGYTF. In DNA form, the CDR3 reads TGCGCCAGCAGCCAAGACACGGGAGCCCTTTATGGCTACACCTTC.

J is TRBJ2-2 and V is TRBV5-1; D is ambiguous. Trimming shortened V by 0 bases and J by 2 bases, and 8 bases separated the two germline ends. The CDR3 contains 15 residues. Per the germline V gene, CDR1 is SGHRS and CDR2 is YFSETQ. CDR3 sequence: CASSLGADNTGELFF. DNA of the CDR3: TGCGCCAGCAGCTTGGGGGCAGATAACACCGGGGAGCTGTTTTTT.

Turning to this clone: A junction end diverges from the germline sequence, so it may reflect a read error. The V and J genes are TRBV5-5 and TRBJ1-1; 7 bases align to TRBD1. The CDR3 contains 15 residues. The germline V gene has CDR1 SGHKS and CDR2 YYEKEE (reference sequence). The CDR3 loop is CVSTTGAGDNTEAFF. The CDR3 DNA reads TGTGTCAGCACAACAGGGGCCGGGGATAACACTGAAGCTTTCTTT.

This clone was found once. The rearrangement joins TRBV18 to TRBJ1-5; D remains unclear. Between the trimmed V and J ends, which lost 5 bases and 2 bases, there was a span of 7 bases. Per the germline V gene, CDR1 is KGHSH and CDR2 is LQKENI. The CDR3 spans 13 residues. CDR3 in amino acids: CASSEEGNQPQHF. The CDR3 DNA reads TGTGCCAGCTCAGAGGAGGGCAATCAGCCCCAGCATTTT.

V and J are TRBV15 and TRBJ2-5; 7 bases fit TRBD1. V dropped 3 bases and J dropped 2; count of bases not matched to a gene: 3. Germline values: CDR1 LNHNV, CDR2 YYDKDF (reference sequence). The CDR3 is 14 amino acids. The CDR3 loop is CATSRTGPQETQYF. The DNA for the CDR3 is TGTGCCACCAGCAGGACAGGGCCACAAGAGACCCAGTACTTC.

The chain's CDR3 is CASSFKDRGVYLGELFF. The CDR3 DNA follows: TGTGCCAGCAGTTTCAAAGACAGGGGGGTTTATCTCGGGGAGCTGTTTTTT. The chain employs TRBV27 and TRBJ2-2; 9 bases align to TRBD1. Germline V gene lookup returns CDR1 MNHEY and CDR2 SMNVEV (reference sequence). After removal of 3 bases from V and 7 bases from J, the junction contained 12 bases not matched to a gene. The CDR3 contains 17 residues.

This rearrangement joins TRBV4-1 to TRBJ2-7, with a weak D call TRBD1 (7 bases). CDR3 length: 15 residues. Trimming shortened V by 0 bases and J by 5 bases, and 14 bases separated the two germline ends. CDR1 and CDR2 from the germline V gene are MGHRA and YSYEKL. The CDR3 reads CASSQEARGADEQYF. The CDR3 DNA sequence: TGCGCCAGCAGCCAAGAGGCCAGGGGGGCCGACGAGCAGTACTTC.

The chain couples TRBV28 to TRBJ1-1; D ambiguous. Germline assignment: CDR1 MDHEN and CDR2 SYDVKM. The V gene lost 1 base and the J gene lost 8 bases, with 11 bases spanning the gap. This CDR3 contains 13 residues. The CDR3 sequence: CASSLSSGREAFF. Here the CDR3 DNA reads TGTGCCAGCAGTTTATCTTCTGGGAGGGAAGCTTTCTTT.

This clone has only one observation. The chain combines TRBV5-1 with TRBJ2-5; TRBD2 aligns across 10 bases. V was clipped by 4 bases and J by 1 base; unmatched bases: 7. Germline assignment: CDR1 SGHRS and CDR2 YFSETQ. The CDR3 extends over 16 amino acids. The CDR3 protein is CASSKSGGVVQETQYF. In DNA form, the CDR3 reads TGCGCCAGCAGCAAAAGCGGGGGGGTTGTCCAAGAGACCCAGTACTTC. Filled out from reference TRBV5-1 and TRBJ2-5, the complete variable domain reads KAGVTQTPRYLIKTRGQQVTLSCSPISGHRSVSWYQQTPGQGLQFLFEYFSETQRNKGNFPGRFSGRQFSNSRSEMNVSTLELGDSALYLCASSKSGGVVQETQYFGPGTRLLVL.

This chain joins TRBV5-1 and TRBJ1-6; 9 bases match TRBD1. The ends lost 0 bases at V and 8 bases at J; junction bases unmatched: 0. This CDR3 contains 14 residues. Germline V gene lookup returns CDR1 SGHRS and CDR2 YFSETQ. The CDR3 bases are TGCGCCAGCAGCTTGGGGACAGGGGATTCACCCCTCCACTTT. Encoded protein: CASSLGTGDSPLHF.

This chain connects TRBV10-3 to TRBJ2-3; TRBD2 aligns across 7 bases. Germline V lookup: CDR1 ENHRY, CDR2 SYGVKD. The CDR3 runs 13 residues. Trimming removed 6 bases from V and 0 bases from J; junction bases left unmatched: 0. CDR3 loop: CAIRGGSTDTQYF. The CDR3 DNA is TGTGCCATCAGGGGGGGGAGCACAGATACGCAGTATTTT.

The chain couples TRBV9 to TRBJ1-3; possible D gene TRBD1, 5 bases. This CDR3 region has 15 residues. V was clipped by 1 base and J by 1 base, with 9 bases between them. CDR1 is SGDLS and CDR2 is YYNGEE in the germline V gene. The DNA of the CDR3 is TGTGCCAGCAGCGTATACCAGGGATCTGGAAACACCATATATTTT. Translation: CASSVYQGSGNTIYF.

V is TRBV19 and J is TRBJ1-1; TRBD1 matches 8 bases. The CDR3 is made up of 15 amino acids. The germline V gene has CDR1 LNHDA and CDR2 SQIVND (reference sequence). The V gene end was trimmed by 5 bases and the J gene end by 5 bases; junction bases not matched to a gene: 10. The CDR3 is CASSSTGGGWTEAFF. CDR3 sequence (DNA): TGTGCCAGTAGTTCCACAGGGGGGGGTTGGACTGAAGCTTTCTTT.

This clone was observed a few times. This chain joins TRBV7-3 and TRBJ2-1; weak D call: TRBD1 (7 bases). The CDR3 totals 17 residues. Trimming took off 0 bases at V and 7 bases at J, with 19 bases between the two ends. Germline V gene sequence: CDR1 SGHTA, CDR2 FQGTGA. As DNA, the CDR3 is TGTGCCAGCAGCTTAACTAGCGGAGGGCCAGGGGGGAATGAGCAGTTCTTC. It encodes CASSLTSGGPGGNEQFF.

This clone was seen only a few times. The J gene is TRBJ1-3, the V gene TRBV7-4; 7 bases are shared with TRBD1. The germline CDR1 and CDR2 sequences are SGHVT and SQSDAQ. Losses at the gene ends were 5 bases for V and 3 bases for J; bases not matched to a gene: 7. The CDR3 contains 15 residues. The CDR3: CASSPTGESGNTIYF. DNA of the CDR3: TGTGCCAGCAGCCCAACAGGGGAAAGTGGAAACACCATATATTTT.

The chain employs TRBV4-3 and TRBJ2-7, with no clear D. This CDR3 is built from 15 residues. Germline V gene sequence: CDR1 LGHNA, CDR2 YSLEER. The ends were cut back, 0 bases at V and 3 bases at J, with 12 bases in the middle. In DNA, the CDR3 is TGCGCCAGCAGCCAAGAGCCGGTCGGTGGCTACGAGCAGTACTTC. Amino acids: CASSQEPVGGYEQYF.

The chain links TRBV10-1 to TRBJ1-1, with D perhaps TRBD1 (6 bases). Trimming pared 4 bases from V and 5 bases from J, leaving 17 bases between. The CDR3 runs to 15 residues. Germline V lookup: CDR1 WNHNN, CDR2 SYGVQD (reference sequence). CDR3 loop: CASSGSRGGVTEAFF. CDR3 in DNA: TGCGCCAGCAGTGGAAGCAGGGGCGGCGTGACTGAAGCTTTCTTT.

For the CDR3, the DNA is TGTGCCAGCAGTGAAAGGGACAGGGCCCCCTACGAGCAGTACTTC. Translated: CASSERDRAPYEQYF. J is TRBJ2-7 and V is TRBV25-1, with 9 bases matching TRBD1. CDR1 is MGHDK and CDR2 is SYGVNS in the germline V gene. V dropped 2 bases and J dropped 2; count of bases not matched to a gene: 4. The CDR3 is 15 amino acids.

The J gene is TRBJ1-1, the V gene TRBV5-1; D unresolved. The V and J ends lost 4 bases and 1 base respectively, with 17 bases between them. This CDR3 has 16 amino acids. Germline lookup yields CDR1 SGHRS and CDR2 YFSETQ. CDR3: CASSRAPFGGNTEAFF. The CDR3 DNA follows: TGCGCCAGCAGCAGAGCCCCCTTTGGTGGGAACACTGAAGCTTTCTTT.

The V and J genes are TRBV4-1 and TRBJ1-6; D gene unclear. V lost 1 base and J 16 bases, leaving 8 bases between the germline ends. CDR1 is MGHRA, CDR2 YSYEKL, per germline. The CDR3 sequence is 11 residues long. CDR3 sequence reads: CASSQAGLLHF. The CDR3 DNA is TGCGCCAGCAGCCAAGCAGGCTTACTCCACTTT.

J is TRBJ2-7 and V is TRBV7-8; tentative D call: TRBD2 (6 bases). The V end lost 5 bases, the J end lost 9 bases, and 29 bases lay between the germline ends. This CDR3 has 17 amino acids. The germline V gene encodes CDR1 SGHVS and CDR2 FQNEAQ. DNA of the CDR3: TGTGCCAGCAGCACGACCAGGGAGGAGGGTCAAATACGAGGGCAGTACTTC. It is translated as CASSTTREEGQIRGQYF.

The rearrangement joins TRBV7-9 to TRBJ2-3; TRBD2 matches at 10 bases. The CDR3 length is 15 residues. V was clipped by 5 bases and J by 4 bases; unmatched bases: 6. CDR1 and CDR2 from the germline V gene are SEHNR and FQNEAQ (reference sequence). This CDR3 is CASSPRAGGADTQYF. The CDR3 nucleotides read TGTGCCAGCAGCCCTAGAGCGGGGGGGGCAGATACGCAGTATTTT.

The chain couples TRBV4-3 to TRBJ2-3; TRBD2 matches 7 bases. From germline, CDR1 is LGHNA and CDR2 YSLEER. CDR3 size: 16 residues. V lost 3 bases to trimming and J lost 6 bases; unmatched junction nucleotides: 12. The CDR3 spells CASSQVFAGRADTQYF. The CDR3 DNA reads as TGCGCCAGCAGCCAGGTTTTTGCGGGGAGGGCGGATACGCAGTATTTT.

The chain carries TRBV9 and TRBJ1-4, with a tentative D call TRBD1 (5 bases). Germline loops: CDR1 SGDLS, CDR2 YYNGEE. This CDR3 is built from 15 residues. Trimming left V 0 bases short and J 4 bases short, with 10 bases between. As DNA, the CDR3 is TGTGCCAGCAGCGTAGGACAGTTTGGTAATGAAAAACTGTTTTTT. Residues: CASSVGQFGNEKLFF.

The genes are TRBV19 and TRBJ1-5, with D possibly matching TRBD1 (6 bases). The CDR3 extends over 16 amino acids. CDR1 and CDR2 from the germline V gene are LNHDA and SQIVND (reference sequence). The V gene lost 5 bases and the J gene lost 2 bases, with 16 bases spanning the gap. The CDR3 DNA sequence: TGTGCCAGTAGTGAAACAGGGCGCCGGGGCAATCAGCCCCAGCATTTT. Its translation is CASSETGRRGNQPQHF.

The chain carries TRBV15 and TRBJ1-5; D remains unclear. The CDR3 length is 15 residues. Germline V lookup: CDR1 LNHNV, CDR2 YYDKDF (reference sequence). Between the trimmed V and J ends, which lost 0 bases and 0 bases, there was a span of 6 bases. The CDR3 loop is CATSRDHSSNQPQHF. CDR3 sequence (DNA): TGTGCCACCAGCAGAGATCACAGTAGCAATCAGCCCCAGCATTTT.

This clone was recorded once. The chain combines TRBV11-2 with TRBJ2-5; possibly TRBD1 for D (6 bases). V lost 0 bases and J 7 bases, leaving 9 bases between the germline ends. Germline CDR1 SGHAT, CDR2 FQNNGV. The CDR3 covers 13 residues. Written as DNA, the CDR3 is TGTGCCAGCAGCTTAGAGGTGGGGGCGACCCAGTACTTC. Its translation is CASSLEVGATQYF.

V is TRBV7-3 and J is TRBJ1-4; tentative D call: TRBD1 (5 bases). The V end lost 1 base, the J end lost 5 bases, and 14 bases lay between the germline ends. The CDR3 is made up of 16 amino acids. CDR1 is SGHTA, CDR2 FQGTGA, per germline. CDR3 DNA: TGTGCCAGCAGCTTAAGTTATTCAGGGTCGAATGAAAAACTGTTTTTT. Encoded protein: CASSLSYSGSNEKLFF.

The gene calls are TRBV29-1 and TRBJ2-5, with 11 positions matching TRBD2. V gave up 5 bases and J gave up 5 bases; unmatched junction bases: 10. Germline values: CDR1 SQVTM, CDR2 ANQGSEA. The CDR3 extends over 15 amino acids. The CDR3 region has the DNA TGCAGCGTTCAAATAGCGGGGGGGCCCAGGGAGACCCAGTACTTC. Amino acid sequence: CSVQIAGGPRETQYF.